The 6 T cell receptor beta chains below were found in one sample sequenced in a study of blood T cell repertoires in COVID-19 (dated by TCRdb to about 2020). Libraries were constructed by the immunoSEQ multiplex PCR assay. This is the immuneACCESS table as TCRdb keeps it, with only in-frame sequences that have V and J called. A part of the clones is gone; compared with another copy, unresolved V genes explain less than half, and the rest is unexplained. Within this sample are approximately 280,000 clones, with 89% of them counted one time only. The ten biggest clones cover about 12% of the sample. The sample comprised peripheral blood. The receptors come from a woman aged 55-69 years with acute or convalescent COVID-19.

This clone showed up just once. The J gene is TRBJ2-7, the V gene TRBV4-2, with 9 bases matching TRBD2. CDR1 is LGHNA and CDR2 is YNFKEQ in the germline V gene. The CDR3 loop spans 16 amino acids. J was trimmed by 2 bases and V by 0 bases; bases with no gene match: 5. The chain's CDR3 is CASSQDWRGGTYEQYF. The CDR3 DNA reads TGTGCCAGCAGCCAAGACTGGCGGGGGGGCACCTACGAGCAGTACTTC.

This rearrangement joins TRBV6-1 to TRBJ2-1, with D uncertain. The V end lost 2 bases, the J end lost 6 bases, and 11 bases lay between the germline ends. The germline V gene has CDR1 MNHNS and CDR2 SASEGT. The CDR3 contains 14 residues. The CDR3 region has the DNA TGTGCCAGCAGTGAAAGTGCTCGACTCAATGAGCAGTTCTTC. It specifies CASSESARLNEQFF.

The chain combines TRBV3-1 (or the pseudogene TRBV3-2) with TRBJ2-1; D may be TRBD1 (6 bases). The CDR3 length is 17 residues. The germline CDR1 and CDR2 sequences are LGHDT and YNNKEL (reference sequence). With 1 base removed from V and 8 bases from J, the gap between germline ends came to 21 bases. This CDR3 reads CASSQGLGALVKDEQFF. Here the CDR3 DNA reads TGTGCCAGCAGCCAAGGTTTGGGGGCCCTAGTCAAGGATGAGCAGTTCTTC.

CDR3 sequence (DNA): TGTGCCAGCAGCCCCGGGGGGCAGGCAGATACGCAGTATTTT. Protein sequence: CASSPGGQADTQYF. This rearrangement joins TRBV7-2 to TRBJ2-3; tentative D call: TRBD2 (7 bases). Germline-derived CDR1 and CDR2 are SGHTA and FQGNSA. Trimming removed 5 bases from V and 4 bases from J, with 13 bases in between. The CDR3 length is 14 residues.

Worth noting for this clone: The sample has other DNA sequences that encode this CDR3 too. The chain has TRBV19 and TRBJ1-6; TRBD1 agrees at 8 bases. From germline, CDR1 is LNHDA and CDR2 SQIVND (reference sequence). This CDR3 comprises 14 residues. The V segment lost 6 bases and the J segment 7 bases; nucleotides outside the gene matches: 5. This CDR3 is CASSPTGVNSPLHF. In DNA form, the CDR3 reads TGTGCCAGTAGCCCGACAGGGGTAAATTCACCCCTCCACTTT.

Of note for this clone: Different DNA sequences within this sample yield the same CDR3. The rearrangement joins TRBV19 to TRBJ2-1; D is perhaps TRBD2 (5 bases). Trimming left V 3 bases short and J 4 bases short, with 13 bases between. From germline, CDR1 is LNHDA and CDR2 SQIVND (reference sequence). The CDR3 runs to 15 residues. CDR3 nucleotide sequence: TGTGCCAGTAGTATCTCGGGGAGTTCGTACAATGAGCAGTTCTTC. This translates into CASSISGSSYNEQFF.